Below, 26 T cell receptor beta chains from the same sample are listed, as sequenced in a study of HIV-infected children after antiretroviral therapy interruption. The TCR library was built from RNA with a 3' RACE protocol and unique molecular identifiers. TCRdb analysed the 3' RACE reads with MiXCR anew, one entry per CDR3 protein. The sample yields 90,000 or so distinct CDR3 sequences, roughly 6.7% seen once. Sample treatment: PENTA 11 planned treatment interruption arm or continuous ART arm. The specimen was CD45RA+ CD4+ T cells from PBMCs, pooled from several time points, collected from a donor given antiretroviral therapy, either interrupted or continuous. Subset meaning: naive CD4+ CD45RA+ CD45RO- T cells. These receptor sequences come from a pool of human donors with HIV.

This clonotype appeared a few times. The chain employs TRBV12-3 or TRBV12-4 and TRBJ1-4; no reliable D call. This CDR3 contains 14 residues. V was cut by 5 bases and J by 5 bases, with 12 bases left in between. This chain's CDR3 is CASSPRHSNEKLFF. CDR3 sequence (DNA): TGTGCCAGCAGTCCTAGACACAGCAATGAAAAACTGTTTTTT.

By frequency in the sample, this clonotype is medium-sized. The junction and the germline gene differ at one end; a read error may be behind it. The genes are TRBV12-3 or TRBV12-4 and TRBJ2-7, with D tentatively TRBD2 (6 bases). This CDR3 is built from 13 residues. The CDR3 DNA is TGTGCAAGCAGCTTGACTGGGGGGTATGAACAGTACTTC. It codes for CASSLTGGYEQYF.

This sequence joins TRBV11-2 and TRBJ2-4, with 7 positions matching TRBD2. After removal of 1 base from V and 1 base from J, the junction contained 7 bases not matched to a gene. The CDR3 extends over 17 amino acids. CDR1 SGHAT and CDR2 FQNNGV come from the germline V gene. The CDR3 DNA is TGTGCCAGCAGCTTAGGGTGGAGTAGCGGGGCCAAAAACATTCAGTACTTC. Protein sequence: CASSLGWSSGAKNIQYF. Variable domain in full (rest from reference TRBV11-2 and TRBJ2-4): EAGVAQSPRYKIIEKRQSVAFWCNPISGHATLYWYQQILGQGPKLLIQFQNNGVVDDSQLPKDRFSAERLKGVDSTLKIQPAKLEDSAVYLCASSLGWSSGAKNIQYFGAGTRLSVL.

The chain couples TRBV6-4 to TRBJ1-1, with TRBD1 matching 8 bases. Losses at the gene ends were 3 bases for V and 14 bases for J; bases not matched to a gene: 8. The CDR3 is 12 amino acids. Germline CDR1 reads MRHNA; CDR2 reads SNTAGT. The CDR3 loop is CASSDQDREVFF. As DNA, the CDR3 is TGTGCCAGCAGTGATCAGGACAGGGAAGTCTTCTTT.

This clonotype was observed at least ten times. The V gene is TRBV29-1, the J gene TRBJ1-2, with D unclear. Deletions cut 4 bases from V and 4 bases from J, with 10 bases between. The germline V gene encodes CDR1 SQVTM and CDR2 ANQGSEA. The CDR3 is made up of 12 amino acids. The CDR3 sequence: CSVGVVTYGYTF. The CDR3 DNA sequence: TGCAGCGTTGGAGTTGTCACCTATGGCTACACCTTC.

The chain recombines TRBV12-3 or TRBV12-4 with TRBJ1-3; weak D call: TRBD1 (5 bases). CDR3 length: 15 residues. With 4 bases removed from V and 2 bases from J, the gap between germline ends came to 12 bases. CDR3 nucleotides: TGTGCCAGCAGTTATAGAAGCAGGGCTGGAAACACCATATATTTT. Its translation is CASSYRSRAGNTIYF.

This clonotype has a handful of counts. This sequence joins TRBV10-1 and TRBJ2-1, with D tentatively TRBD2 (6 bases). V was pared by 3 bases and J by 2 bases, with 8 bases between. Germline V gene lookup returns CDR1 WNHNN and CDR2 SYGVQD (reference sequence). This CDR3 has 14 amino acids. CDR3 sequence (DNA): TGCGCCAGCAGTGACGGAGGGACCTACAATGAGCAGTTCTTC. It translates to CASSDGGTYNEQFF.

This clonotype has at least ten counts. CDR3 sequence (DNA): TGTGCCAGCAGTTACCCGTCCCGAGGGAAGGCAGATACGCAGTATTTT. Amino acid sequence: CASSYPSRGKADTQYF. V gene TRBV6-6 combines with J gene TRBJ2-3; TRBD2 might be the D (5 bases). The V end was cut by 2 bases, the J end by 4 bases, with 16 bases between. The CDR3 consists of 16 residues. Per the germline V gene, CDR1 is MNHNY and CDR2 is SVGAGI (reference sequence).

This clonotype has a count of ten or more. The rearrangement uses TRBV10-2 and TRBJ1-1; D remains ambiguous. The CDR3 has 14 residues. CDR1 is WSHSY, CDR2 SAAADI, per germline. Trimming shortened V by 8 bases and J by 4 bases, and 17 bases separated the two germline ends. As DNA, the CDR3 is TGCGCCAGCCGAGAGAACAGCTTGAGCACTGAAGCTTTCTTT. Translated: CASRENSLSTEAFF.

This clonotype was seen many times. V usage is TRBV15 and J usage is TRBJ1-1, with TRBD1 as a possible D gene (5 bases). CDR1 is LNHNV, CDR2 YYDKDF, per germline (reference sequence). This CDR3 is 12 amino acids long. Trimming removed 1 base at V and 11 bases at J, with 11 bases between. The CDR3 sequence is CATSRGRGDAFF. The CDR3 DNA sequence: TGTGCCACCAGCAGAGGACGGGGGGACGCTTTCTTT.

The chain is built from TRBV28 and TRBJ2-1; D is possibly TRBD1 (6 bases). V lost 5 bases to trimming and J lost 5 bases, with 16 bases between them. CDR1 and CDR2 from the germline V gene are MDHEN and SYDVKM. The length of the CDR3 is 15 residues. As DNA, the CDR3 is TGTGCCAGCAGTGAACAGGGAAAACGAGACAATGAGCAGTTCTTC. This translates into CASSEQGKRDNEQFF.

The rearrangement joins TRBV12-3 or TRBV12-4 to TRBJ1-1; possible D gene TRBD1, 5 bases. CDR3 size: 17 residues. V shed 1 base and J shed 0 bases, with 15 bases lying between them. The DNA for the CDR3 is TGTGCCAGCAGTTTAGACCGATGGGGGGGGGTGAACACTGAAGCTTTCTTT. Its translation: CASSLDRWGGVNTEAFF.

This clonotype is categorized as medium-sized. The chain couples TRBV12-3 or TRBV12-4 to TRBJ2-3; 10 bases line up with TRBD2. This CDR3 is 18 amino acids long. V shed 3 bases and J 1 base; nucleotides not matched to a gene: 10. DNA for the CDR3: TGTGCCAGCAGTTTCTGTCTAGCGGGGGCGAAATGCACAGATACGCAGTATTTT. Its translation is CASSFCLAGAKCTDTQYF.

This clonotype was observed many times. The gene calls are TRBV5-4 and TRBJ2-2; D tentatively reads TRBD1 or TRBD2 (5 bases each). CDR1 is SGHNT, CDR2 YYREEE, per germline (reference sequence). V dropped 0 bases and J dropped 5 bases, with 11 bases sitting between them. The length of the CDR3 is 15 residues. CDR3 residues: CASSLGGALTGELFF. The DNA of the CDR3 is TGTGCCAGCAGCTTGGGAGGGGCCCTTACCGGGGAGCTGTTTTTT.

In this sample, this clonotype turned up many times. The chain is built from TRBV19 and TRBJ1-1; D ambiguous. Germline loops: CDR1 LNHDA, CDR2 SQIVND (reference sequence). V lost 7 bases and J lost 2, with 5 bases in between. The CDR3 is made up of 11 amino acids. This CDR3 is CASTSNTEAFF. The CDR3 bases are TGTGCCAGTACAAGTAACACTGAAGCTTTCTTT. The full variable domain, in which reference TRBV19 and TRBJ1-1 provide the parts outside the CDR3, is DGGITQSPKYLFRKEGQNVTLSCEQNLNHDAMYWYRQDPGQGLRLIYYSQIVNDFQKGDIAEGYSVSREKKESFPLTVTSAQKNPTAFYLCASTSNTEAFFGQGTRLTVV.

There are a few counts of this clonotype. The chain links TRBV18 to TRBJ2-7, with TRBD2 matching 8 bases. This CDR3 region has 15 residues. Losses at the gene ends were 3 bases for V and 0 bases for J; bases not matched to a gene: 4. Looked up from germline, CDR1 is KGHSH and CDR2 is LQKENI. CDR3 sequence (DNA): TGTGCCAGCTCACCGGGACTAGGCCTCTCCTACGAGCAGTACTTC. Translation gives CASSPGLGLSYEQYF.

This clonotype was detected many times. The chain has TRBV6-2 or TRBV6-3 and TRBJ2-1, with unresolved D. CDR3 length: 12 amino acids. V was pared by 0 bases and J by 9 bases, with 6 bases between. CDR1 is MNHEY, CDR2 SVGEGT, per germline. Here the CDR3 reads CASSYSMSEQFF. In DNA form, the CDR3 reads TGTGCCAGCAGTTACTCGATGTCTGAGCAGTTCTTC.

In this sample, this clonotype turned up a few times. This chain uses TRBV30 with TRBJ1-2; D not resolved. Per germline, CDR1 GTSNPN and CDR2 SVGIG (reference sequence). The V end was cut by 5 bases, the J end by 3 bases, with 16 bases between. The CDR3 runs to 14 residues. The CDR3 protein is CAWEKEPWDYGYTF. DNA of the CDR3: TGTGCCTGGGAAAAGGAACCTTGGGACTATGGCTACACCTTC. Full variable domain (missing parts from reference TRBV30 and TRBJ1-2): SQTIHQWPATLVQPVGSPLSLECTVEGTSNPNLYWYRQAAGRGLQLLFYSVGIGQISSEVPQNLSASRPQDRQFILSSKKLLLSDSGFYLCAWEKEPWDYGYTFGSGTRLTVV.

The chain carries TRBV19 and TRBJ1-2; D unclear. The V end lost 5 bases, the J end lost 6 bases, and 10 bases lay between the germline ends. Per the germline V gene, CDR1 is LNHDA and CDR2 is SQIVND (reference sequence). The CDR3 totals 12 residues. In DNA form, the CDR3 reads TGTGCCAGTAGTCCTCCCGGCCATGGCTACACCTTC. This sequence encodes CASSPPGHGYTF.

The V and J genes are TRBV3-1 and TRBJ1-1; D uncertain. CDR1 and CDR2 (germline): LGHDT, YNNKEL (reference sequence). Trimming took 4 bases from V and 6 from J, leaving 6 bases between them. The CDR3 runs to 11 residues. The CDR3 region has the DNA TGTGCCAGCAGCCGGGGAGCTGAAGCTTTCTTT. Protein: CASSRGAEAFF.

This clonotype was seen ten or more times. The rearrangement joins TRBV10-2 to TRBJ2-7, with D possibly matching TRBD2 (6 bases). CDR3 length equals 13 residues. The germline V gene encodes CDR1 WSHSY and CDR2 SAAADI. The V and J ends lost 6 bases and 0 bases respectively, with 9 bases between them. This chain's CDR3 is CASSRDFSYEQYF. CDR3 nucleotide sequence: TGCGCCAGCAGCCGGGACTTCTCCTACGAGCAGTACTTC.

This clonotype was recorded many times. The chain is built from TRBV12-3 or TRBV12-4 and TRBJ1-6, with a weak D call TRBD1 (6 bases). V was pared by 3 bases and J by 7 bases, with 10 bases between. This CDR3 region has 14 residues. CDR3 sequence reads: CASSFDRNNSPLHF. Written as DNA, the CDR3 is TGTGCCAGCAGTTTTGACAGGAACAATTCACCCCTCCACTTT.

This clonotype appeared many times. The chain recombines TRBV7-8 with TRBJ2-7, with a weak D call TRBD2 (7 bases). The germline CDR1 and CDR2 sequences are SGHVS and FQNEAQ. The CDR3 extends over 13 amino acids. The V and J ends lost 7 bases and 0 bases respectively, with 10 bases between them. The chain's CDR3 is CASTRGASYEQYF. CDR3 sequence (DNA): TGTGCCAGCACCCGGGGGGCCTCCTACGAGCAGTACTTC.

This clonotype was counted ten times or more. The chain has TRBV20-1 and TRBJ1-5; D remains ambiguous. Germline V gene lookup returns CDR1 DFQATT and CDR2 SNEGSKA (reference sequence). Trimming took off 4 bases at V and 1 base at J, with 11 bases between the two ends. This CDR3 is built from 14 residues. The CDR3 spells CSATWAASNQPQHF. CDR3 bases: TGCAGTGCTACATGGGCAGCAAGCAATCAGCCCCAGCATTTT.

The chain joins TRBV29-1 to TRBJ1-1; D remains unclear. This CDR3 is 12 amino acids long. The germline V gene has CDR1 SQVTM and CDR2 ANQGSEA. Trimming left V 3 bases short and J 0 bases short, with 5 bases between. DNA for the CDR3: TGCAGCGTTGATAGCCTGAACACTGAAGCTTTCTTT. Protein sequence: CSVDSLNTEAFF.

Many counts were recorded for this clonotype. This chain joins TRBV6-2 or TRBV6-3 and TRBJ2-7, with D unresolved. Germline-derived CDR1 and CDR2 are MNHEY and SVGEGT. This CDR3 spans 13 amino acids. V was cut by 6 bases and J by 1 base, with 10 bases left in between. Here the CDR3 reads CASRTETSYEQYF. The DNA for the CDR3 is TGTGCCAGCAGGACGGAGACTTCCTACGAGCAGTACTTC.